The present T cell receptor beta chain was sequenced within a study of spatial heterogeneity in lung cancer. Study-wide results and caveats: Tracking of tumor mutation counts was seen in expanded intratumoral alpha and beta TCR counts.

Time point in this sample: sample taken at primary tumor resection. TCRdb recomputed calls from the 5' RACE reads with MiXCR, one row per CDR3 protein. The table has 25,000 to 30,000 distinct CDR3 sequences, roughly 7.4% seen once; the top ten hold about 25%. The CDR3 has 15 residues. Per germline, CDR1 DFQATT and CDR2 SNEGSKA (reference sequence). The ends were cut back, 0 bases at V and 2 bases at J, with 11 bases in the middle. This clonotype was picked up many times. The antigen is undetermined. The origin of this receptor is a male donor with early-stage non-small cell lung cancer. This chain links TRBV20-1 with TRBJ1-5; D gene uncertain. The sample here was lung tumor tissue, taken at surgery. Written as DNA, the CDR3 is TGCAGTGCTAGAGATAGGAGGGTCGGCAATCAGCCCCAGCATTTT. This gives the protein CSARDRRVGNQPQHF.